This TCR beta chain came from a study of cytomegalovirus exposure and HLA in healthy donors. Findings and caveats of the study: Analyses of presence/absence relied on an assumption of roughly uniform sequencing depth across donors. Reportedly, diagnosis of cytomegalovirus status by the classifier showed high specificity and sensitivity.

This clone was seen only once. Its cognate antigen is unknown. Use of 60 Vbeta and 13 Jbeta primers characterized the PCR. The data were produced by immunoSEQ multiplex PCR, yet TCRdb's version contains in-frame clones alone and is incomplete. The sample includes about 90,000 clones, roughly 84% seen only once; the top ten take approximately 2.3%. J gave up 12 bases and V 5 bases, and 7 bases lay outside the gene matches. The CDR3 loop spans 13 amino acids. Germline lookup yields CDR1 SGHTA and CDR2 FQGNSA. This receptor was identified in a man between 18 and 29 years old in good health and CMV-seronegative. The genes are TRBV7-2 and TRBJ2-1; 10 bases agree with TRBD2. Sequencing was done on a sample of PBMCs. CDR3 in amino acids: CASSPKRLAGQFF. The CDR3 region has the DNA TGTGCCAGCAGCCCCAAAAGACTAGCGGGGCAGTTCTTC.